The sequence of this TCR beta chain was determined in a study of radiotherapy plus CTLA-4 blockade in lung cancer. At the level of the study: Objective responses arose in roughly 18% of patients, and 25% to 40% experienced disease control.

Trimming at V came to 4 bases and at J to 1 base, leaving 6 bases not matched to a gene. CDR3 size: 17 residues. CDR1 and CDR2 from the germline V gene are SGHRS and YFSETQ. A word on this clone: What it binds is unknown.

This table comes from immunoSEQ multiplex PCR, and its TCRdb copy is limited to in-frame clones, with some not included. The data contain more than 90,000 clones, over 65% of them singletons. Study results and limitations: Radiotherapy was combined with ipilimumab, and tumor-derived TCR clones then expanded in blood. Early clone dynamics of blood T cells, plus interferon-beta, reportedly predicted response best.

This receptor was taken from a human donor with non-small cell lung cancer that progressed on radiotherapy plus ipilimumab. Some clones in this sample may be carry-over from other donors' samples. The sample in question was peripheral blood, obtained from a patient treated with radiotherapy plus ipilimumab. This chain uses TRBV5-1 with TRBJ2-3; 13 nucleotides agree with TRBD2. The CDR3 sequence is CASSLAGLAGGTDTQYF. Here the CDR3 DNA reads TGCGCCAGCAGCCTGGCCGGACTAGCGGGGGGCACAGATACGCAGTATTTT. Full variable domain (remainder filled in from reference TRBV5-1 and TRBJ2-3): KAGVTQTPRYLIKTRGQQVTLSCSPISGHRSVSWYQQTPGQGLQFLFEYFSETQRNKGNFPGRFSGRQFSNSRSEMNVSTLELGDSALYLCASSLAGLAGGTDTQYFGPGTRLTVL.